The next 30 T cell receptor beta chains were all read from a single sample in a study of technical replicates of blood from several donors. The protocol was immunoSEQ multiplex PCR, while the TCRdb copy is restricted to in-frame clones and leaves out a portion. The sample consists of under 85,000 clones, 85% to 95% of them appearing once. The source material was T cells isolated from PBMCs. The source of these receptors is a human donor in good health.

CDR3 amino acids: CASSSGLYEQYF. CDR3 nucleotide sequence: TGTGCCAGCAGCTCGGGACTTTACGAGCAGTACTTC. The genes are TRBV7-9 and TRBJ2-7; D is perhaps TRBD2 (6 bases). Trimming cost V 4 bases and J 4 bases, with 8 bases left between them. Germline-derived CDR1 and CDR2 are SEHNR and FQNEAQ (reference sequence). This CDR3 is 12 amino acids long.

V is TRBV7-9 and J is TRBJ1-1; unclear D gene. Trimming stripped 1 base from V and 1 base from J, with 4 bases between. From germline, CDR1 is SEHNR and CDR2 FQNEAQ (reference sequence). This CDR3 region has 13 residues. CDR3 residues: CASSLVENTEAFF. The CDR3 nucleotides are TGTGCCAGCAGCTTAGTAGAGAACACTGAAGCTTTCTTT.

V and J are TRBV10-3 and TRBJ2-5, with 13 bases fitting TRBD2. Germline V CDR1 and CDR2: ENHRY, SYGVKD. The CDR3 consists of 15 residues. J was trimmed by 4 bases and V by 4 bases; bases with no gene match: 3. The CDR3 here is CAISGTSGSGETQYF. The CDR3 DNA reads as TGTGCCATCAGTGGGACTAGCGGGAGCGGAGAGACCCAGTACTTC.

The gene calls are TRBV5-4 and TRBJ2-7; tentatively, D is TRBD1 (6 bases). CDR1 and CDR2 from the germline V gene are SGHNT and YYREEE (reference sequence). V was cut by 2 bases and J by 4 bases, with 10 bases left in between. The CDR3 runs to 13 residues. This CDR3 is CASSLKQGYEQYF. The CDR3 DNA reads as TGTGCCAGCAGCTTAAAACAGGGATACGAGCAGTACTTC. The complete variable domain, with remaining parts taken from reference TRBV5-4 and TRBJ2-7, reads ETGVTQSPTHLIKTRGQQVTLRCSSQSGHNTVSWYQQALGQGPQFIFQYYREEENGRGNFPPRFSGLQFPNYSSELNVNALELDDSALYLCASSLKQGYEQYFGPGTRLTVT.

The rearrangement links TRBV27 to TRBJ2-1; maybe TRBD2 (6 bases). V lost 3 bases and J lost 8, with 14 bases in between. The CDR3 is made up of 14 amino acids. Germline V gene lookup returns CDR1 MNHEY and CDR2 SMNVEV (reference sequence). The CDR3 loop is CASSFRGGNDEQFF. The CDR3 region has the DNA TGTGCCAGCAGTTTTCGAGGCGGGAACGATGAGCAGTTCTTC.

The chain recombines TRBV28 with TRBJ1-2; D is perhaps TRBD1 (5 bases). From germline, CDR1 is MDHEN and CDR2 SYDVKM. The V and J ends lost 10 bases and 5 bases respectively, with 17 bases between them. This CDR3 has 13 residues. CDR3 sequence reads: CATLGGGGYGYTF. The CDR3 bases are TGTGCCACACTGGGGGGAGGAGGGTATGGCTACACCTTC.

V is TRBV27 and J is TRBJ2-1, with 13 bases aligning to TRBD2. Germline loops: CDR1 MNHEY, CDR2 SMNVEV (reference sequence). V was pared by 6 bases and J by 8 bases, with 7 bases of the junction left unmatched. This CDR3 region has 15 residues. CDR3 sequence: CASSRLAGGLDEQFF. In DNA, the CDR3 is TGTGCCAGCAGCCGACTAGCGGGGGGTTTGGATGAGCAGTTCTTC.

The chain recombines TRBV27 with TRBJ2-7, with 10 bases identical to TRBD2. The germline V gene has CDR1 MNHEY and CDR2 SMNVEV (reference sequence). The V gene end was trimmed by 6 bases and the J gene end by 1 base; junction bases not matched to a gene: 6. The CDR3 extends over 15 amino acids. The CDR3 here is CASRFTSGASYEQYF. The CDR3, as DNA: TGTGCCAGCAGATTCACTAGCGGGGCTTCCTACGAGCAGTACTTC.

CDR3 DNA: TGTGCCAGCAGCCAAATGGGACAGGGGGCAGATACGCAGTATTTT. Protein: CASSQMGQGADTQYF. The chain uses TRBV6-1 and TRBJ2-3; 11 bases are a match to TRBD1. In germline, CDR1 is MNHNS, CDR2 SASEGT. Unmatched junction bases numbered 6, after V lost 6 bases and J lost 4 bases. CDR3 length equals 15 residues.

The chain joins TRBV10-1 to TRBJ2-7, with D perhaps TRBD1 (6 bases). Deletions cut 0 bases from V and 3 bases from J, with 12 bases between. CDR3 length: 15 residues. CDR1 WNHNN and CDR2 SYGVQD come from the germline V gene (reference sequence). Written as DNA, the CDR3 is TGCGCCAGCAGTGAGTCGACAGGTCCGATCTACGAGCAGTACTTC. Its protein is CASSESTGPIYEQYF.

The chain links TRBV21-1 to TRBJ1-5; whether TRBD1, the table's D call, matches the DNA was not checked. TRBV21-1 is classified as a pseudogene. The CDR3 spans 14 residues. CDR3 sequence reads: CASVTGQISQPQHF. In DNA, the CDR3 is TGTGCCAGCGTAACGGGACAAATTTCTCAGCCCCAGCATTTT.

The chain uses TRBV7-6 and TRBJ2-2, with D maybe TRBD2 (6 bases). The CDR3 consists of 17 residues. CDR1 and CDR2 (germline): SGHVS, FNYEAQ. V lost 5 bases and J lost 0, with 16 bases in between. CDR3 DNA sequence: TGTGCCAGCAGCCATGCGTTAGCGGCTACGAACACCGGGGAGCTGTTTTTT. Its translation is CASSHALAATNTGELFF. The entire variable domain, with the rest obtained from reference TRBV7-6 and TRBJ2-2, is as follows: GAGVSQSPRYKVTKRGQDVALRCDPISGHVSLYWYRQALGQGPEFLTYFNYEAQQDKSGLPNDRFSAERPEGSISTLTIQRTEQRDSAMYRCASSHALAATNTGELFFGEGSRLTVL.

The J gene is TRBJ1-2, the V gene TRBV11-3, with TRBD1 as a possible D gene (5 bases). The CDR3 has 13 residues. Germline lookup yields CDR1 SGHNT and CDR2 YENEEA. The V and J ends lost 2 bases and 3 bases respectively, with 7 bases between them. The CDR3 bases are TGTGCCAGCAGCTTATTACAGGACTATGGCTACACCTTC. Translated: CASSLLQDYGYTF.

This chain uses TRBV7-9 with TRBJ2-7; TRBD1 matches at 10 bases. The germline V gene encodes CDR1 SEHNR and CDR2 FQNEAQ (reference sequence). V lost 4 bases to trimming and J lost 4 bases; unmatched junction nucleotides: 4. The CDR3 loop spans 14 amino acids. The CDR3 DNA follows: TGTGCCAGCAGCTCGACAGGGGGCGGGTACGAGCAGTACTTC. Amino acids: CASSSTGGGYEQYF.

The chain couples TRBV19 to TRBJ2-2; 7 bases are a match to TRBD2. The V and J ends lost 10 bases and 5 bases, in that order; junction bases with no gene match: 13. CDR3 length: 15 residues. The germline V gene encodes CDR1 LNHDA and CDR2 SQIVND (reference sequence). CDR3 sequence (DNA): TGTGCCACACGATTGGGTTCGGGGGGAACCGGGGAGCTGTTTTTT. Amino acids: CATRLGSGGTGELFF.

The chain employs TRBV6-5 and TRBJ1-1, with D uncertain. V was pared by 7 bases and J by 0 bases, with 12 bases between. The CDR3 loop spans 14 amino acids. The V gene's germline CDR1 is MNHEY and CDR2 SVGAGI. CDR3 sequence: CASTRGRMNTEAFF. The DNA of the CDR3 is TGTGCCAGCACCCGAGGCAGAATGAACACTGAAGCTTTCTTT.

The chain employs TRBV2 and TRBJ1-4; the match to TRBD1 covers 10 bases. Unmatched junction bases numbered 13, after V lost 10 bases and J lost 8 bases. The CDR3 loop spans 15 amino acids. The germline CDR1 and CDR2 sequences are SNHLY and FYNNEI. CDR3 residues: CAIMLPGTGVEKLFF. The CDR3 region has the DNA TGTGCCATCATGCTCCCGGGGACAGGGGTCGAAAAACTGTTTTTT. The variable domain in full, completed from reference TRBV2 and TRBJ1-4, reads EPEVTQTPSHQVTQMGQEVILRCVPISNHLYFYWYRQILGQKVEFLVSFYNNEISEKSEIFDDQFSVERPDGSNFTLKIRSTKLEDSAMYFCAIMLPGTGVEKLFFGSGTQLSVL.

The chain couples TRBV4-1 to TRBJ1-2; 12 nucleotides agree with TRBD1. This CDR3 is built from 16 residues. V trimming: 4 bases; J trimming: 8 bases; junction bases outside the gene matches: 11. Germline-derived CDR1 and CDR2 are MGHRA and YSYEKL. The CDR3 sequence is CASSRPGTGGNRGYTF. The DNA for the CDR3 is TGCGCCAGCAGCCGCCCAGGGACAGGGGGCAATCGAGGCTACACCTTC.

This chain joins TRBV5-1 and TRBJ2-5, with D uncertain. The CDR3 loop spans 15 amino acids. The V end lost 0 bases, the J end lost 2 bases, and 11 bases lay between the germline ends. The germline V gene has CDR1 SGHRS and CDR2 YFSETQ. CDR3 sequence: CASSLADLTQETQYF. CDR3 DNA: TGCGCCAGCAGCTTGGCCGACTTAACACAAGAGACCCAGTACTTC.

The chain joins TRBV7-6 to TRBJ2-5; 7 bases are a match to TRBD2. There are 15 residues in the CDR3. Germline lookup yields CDR1 SGHVS and CDR2 FNYEAQ. The J segment lost 5 bases and the V segment lost 1 base, leaving 7 bases of the junction unmatched. CDR3 coding DNA: TGTGCCAGCAGCTTAGTGCGGGCCGGGGGGGAGACCCAGTACTTC. Its translation is CASSLVRAGGETQYF.

The chain joins TRBV6-5 to TRBJ2-7; D perhaps matches TRBD1 (5 bases). Trimming pared 0 bases from V and 1 base from J, leaving 7 bases between. Looked up from germline, CDR1 is MNHEY and CDR2 is SVGAGI. The CDR3 has 14 residues. In DNA, the CDR3 is TGTGCCAGCAGTTACTCCAGACAGTCCTACGAGCAGTACTTC. Residues: CASSYSRQSYEQYF.

The chain joins TRBV27 to TRBJ2-3; perhaps TRBD2 as D (5 bases). Trimming removed 1 base at V and 2 bases at J, with 10 bases between. This CDR3 has 15 residues. Germline-derived CDR1 and CDR2 are MNHEY and SMNVEV (reference sequence). CDR3 in DNA: TGTGCCAGCAGTTTATACGCGGGCCCCACAGATACGCAGTATTTT. It translates to CASSLYAGPTDTQYF.

Only one count was recorded for this clone. V and J are TRBV27 and TRBJ2-7, with 10 bases lining up with TRBD2. CDR3 length: 15 residues. CDR1 and CDR2 (germline): MNHEY, SMNVEV (reference sequence). V was pared by 3 bases and J by 4 bases, with 6 bases of the junction left unmatched. The chain's CDR3 is CASSFLAGVAYEQYF. The CDR3 nucleotides read TGTGCCAGCAGTTTTCTAGCGGGAGTAGCTTACGAGCAGTACTTC.

The rearrangement uses TRBV11-2 and TRBJ1-4; 10 bases are a match to TRBD1. The CDR3 loop spans 16 amino acids. Per the germline V gene, CDR1 is SGHAT and CDR2 is FQNNGV. After removal of 6 bases from V and 8 bases from J, the junction contained 12 bases not matched to a gene. DNA of the CDR3: TGTGCCAGCAGTTACGGCGACAGGGGGCATAGCGAAAAACTGTTTTTT. It specifies CASSYGDRGHSEKLFF.

The rearrangement uses TRBV2 and TRBJ2-4, with 12 bases identical to TRBD2. V was clipped by 4 bases and J by 5 bases; unmatched bases: 9. The CDR3 covers 17 residues. Per germline, CDR1 SNHLY and CDR2 FYNNEI. The CDR3, as DNA: TGTGCCAGCAGTGTGGAAACTAGCGGGGGGATGCAAAACATTCAGTACTTC. Amino acids: CASSVETSGGMQNIQYF.

The rearrangement links TRBV4-1 to TRBJ2-1, with 7 bases fitting TRBD1. The germline gives CDR1 MGHRA, CDR2 YSYEKL. The trim removed 7 bases at V and 5 bases at J, leaving 11 bases unmatched. This CDR3 contains 15 residues. The CDR3, as DNA: TGCGCCAGCACCCACTCCGGGGACAGTGACAATGAGCAGTTCTTC. Its translation: CASTHSGDSDNEQFF.

The chain employs TRBV28 and TRBJ2-7; a weak D match, TRBD1 (5 bases). This CDR3 has 16 amino acids. V was cut by 5 bases and J by 4 bases, with 21 bases left in between. From germline, CDR1 is MDHEN and CDR2 SYDVKM. CDR3: CASSLGAQAESYEQYF. CDR3 DNA: TGTGCCAGCAGTCTAGGGGCTCAGGCAGAATCTTACGAGCAGTACTTC.

This chain uses TRBV15 with TRBJ2-1, with 7 bases aligning to TRBD2. This CDR3 contains 14 residues. Germline V gene sequence: CDR1 LNHNV, CDR2 YYDKDF (reference sequence). V trimming: 0 bases; J trimming: 8 bases; junction bases outside the gene matches: 4. CDR3 sequence: CATSRDSRGDEQFF. The CDR3 DNA is TGTGCCACCAGCAGAGATTCCCGGGGGGATGAGCAGTTCTTC.

This chain connects TRBV27 to TRBJ2-1, with D perhaps TRBD1 (6 bases). Germline CDR1 reads MNHEY; CDR2 reads SMNVEV (reference sequence). This CDR3 contains 12 residues. V was cut by 10 bases and J by 8 bases, with 15 bases left in between. The CDR3 nucleotides are TGTGCCACGTGGGGGCAGGGCGATGAGCAGTTCTTC. Protein sequence: CATWGQGDEQFF.

The V and J genes are TRBV19 and TRBJ1-2; TRBD1 is a possible D gene (5 bases). Germline CDR1 is LNHDA and CDR2 is SQIVND (reference sequence). V gave up 6 bases and J gave up 2 bases, with 13 bases separating them. This CDR3 comprises 14 residues. Written as DNA, the CDR3 is TGTGCCAGTAGGGGCACAAGGGGAAACTATGGCTACACCTTC. It specifies CASRGTRGNYGYTF.